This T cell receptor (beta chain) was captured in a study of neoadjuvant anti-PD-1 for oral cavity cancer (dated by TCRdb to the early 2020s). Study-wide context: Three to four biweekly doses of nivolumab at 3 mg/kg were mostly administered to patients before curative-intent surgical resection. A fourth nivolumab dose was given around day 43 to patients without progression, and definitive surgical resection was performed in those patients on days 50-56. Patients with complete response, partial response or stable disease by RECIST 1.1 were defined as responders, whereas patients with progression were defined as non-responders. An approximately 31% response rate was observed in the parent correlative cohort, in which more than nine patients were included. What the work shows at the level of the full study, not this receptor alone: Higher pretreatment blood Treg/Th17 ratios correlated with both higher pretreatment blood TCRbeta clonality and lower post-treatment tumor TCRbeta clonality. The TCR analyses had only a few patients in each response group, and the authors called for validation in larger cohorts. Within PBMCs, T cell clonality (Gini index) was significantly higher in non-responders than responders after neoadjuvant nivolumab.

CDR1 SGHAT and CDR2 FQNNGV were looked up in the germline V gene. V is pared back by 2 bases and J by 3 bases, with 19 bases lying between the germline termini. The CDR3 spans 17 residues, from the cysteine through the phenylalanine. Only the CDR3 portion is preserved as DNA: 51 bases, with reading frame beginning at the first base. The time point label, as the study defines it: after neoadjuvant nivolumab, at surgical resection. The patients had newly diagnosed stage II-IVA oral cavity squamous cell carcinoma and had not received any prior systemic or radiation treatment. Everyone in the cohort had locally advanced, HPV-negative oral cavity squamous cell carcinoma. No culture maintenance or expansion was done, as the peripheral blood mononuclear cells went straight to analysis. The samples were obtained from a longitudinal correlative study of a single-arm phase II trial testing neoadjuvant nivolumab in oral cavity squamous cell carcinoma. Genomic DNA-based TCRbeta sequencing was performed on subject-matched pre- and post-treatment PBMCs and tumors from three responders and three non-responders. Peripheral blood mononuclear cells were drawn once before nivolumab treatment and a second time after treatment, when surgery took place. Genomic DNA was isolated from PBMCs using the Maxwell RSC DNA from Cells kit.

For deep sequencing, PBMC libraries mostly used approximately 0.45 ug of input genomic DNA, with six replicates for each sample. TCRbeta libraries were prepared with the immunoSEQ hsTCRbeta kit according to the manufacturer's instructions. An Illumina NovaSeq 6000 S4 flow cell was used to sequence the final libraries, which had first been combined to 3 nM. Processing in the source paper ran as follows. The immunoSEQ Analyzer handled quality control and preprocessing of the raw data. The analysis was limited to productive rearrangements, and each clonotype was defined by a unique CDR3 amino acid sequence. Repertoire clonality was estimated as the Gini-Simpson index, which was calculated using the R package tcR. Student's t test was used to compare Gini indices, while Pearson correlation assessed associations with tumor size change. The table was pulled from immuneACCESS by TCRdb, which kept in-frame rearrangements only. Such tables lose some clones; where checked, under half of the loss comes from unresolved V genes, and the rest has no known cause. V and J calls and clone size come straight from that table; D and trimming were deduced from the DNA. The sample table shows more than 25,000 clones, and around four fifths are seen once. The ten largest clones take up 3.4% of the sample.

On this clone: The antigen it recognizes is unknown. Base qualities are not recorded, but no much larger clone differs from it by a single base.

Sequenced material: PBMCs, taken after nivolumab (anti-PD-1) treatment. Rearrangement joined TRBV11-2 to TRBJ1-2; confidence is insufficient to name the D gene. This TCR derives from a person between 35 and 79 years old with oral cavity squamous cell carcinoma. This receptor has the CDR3 CASSLPFVPGSYYGYTF. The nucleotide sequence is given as TGTGCCAGCAGCTTACCATTCGTACCCGGGAGCTACTATGGCTACACCTTC.